This TCR beta chain was sequenced during a study of blood T cell repertoires in COVID-19. Study-wide context: Sources were T cells, B-cell-depleted T cells, or PBMCs; the material itself was cDNA or gDNA.

Original processing methods: Researchers report that nucleated cell counts were estimated from reference gene primer amplification. Profiled with immunoSEQ multiplex PCR; TCRdb holds only in-frame clones, not every one. The V and J calls and the clone size are those of that table, but D and trimming were determined from the DNA. This sample has approximately 240,000 clones, with around 80% found just once. V was clipped by 5 bases and J by 0 bases, with 20 bases between them. There are 18 residues in the CDR3. The germline CDR1 and CDR2 sequences are MGHRA and YSYEKL. The chain employs TRBV4-1 and TRBJ1-3, with D hard to call. The sample comprised peripheral blood. The receptor comes from a middle-aged woman with active or convalescent COVID-19. CDR3 nucleotide sequence: TGCGCCAGCAGCTATCCCGCAGCGGGGAAACCCTCTGGAAACACCATATATTTT. Its protein product is CASSYPAAGKPSGNTIYF.